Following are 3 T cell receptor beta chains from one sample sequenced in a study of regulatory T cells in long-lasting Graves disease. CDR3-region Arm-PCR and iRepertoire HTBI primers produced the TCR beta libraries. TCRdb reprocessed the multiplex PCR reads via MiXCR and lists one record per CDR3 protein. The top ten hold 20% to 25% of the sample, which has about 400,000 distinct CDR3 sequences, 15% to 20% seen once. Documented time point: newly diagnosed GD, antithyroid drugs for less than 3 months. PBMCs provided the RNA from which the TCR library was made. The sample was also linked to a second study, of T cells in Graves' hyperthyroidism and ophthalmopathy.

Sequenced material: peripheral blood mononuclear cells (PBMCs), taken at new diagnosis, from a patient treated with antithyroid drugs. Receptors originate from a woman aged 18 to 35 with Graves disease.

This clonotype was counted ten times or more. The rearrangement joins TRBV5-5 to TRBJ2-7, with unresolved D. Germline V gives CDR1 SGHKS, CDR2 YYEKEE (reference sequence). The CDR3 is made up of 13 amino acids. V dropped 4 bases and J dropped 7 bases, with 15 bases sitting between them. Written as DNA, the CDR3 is TGTGCCAGCAGCCAAGGACCTACATGGGAGCAGTACTTC. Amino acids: CASSQGPTWEQYF.

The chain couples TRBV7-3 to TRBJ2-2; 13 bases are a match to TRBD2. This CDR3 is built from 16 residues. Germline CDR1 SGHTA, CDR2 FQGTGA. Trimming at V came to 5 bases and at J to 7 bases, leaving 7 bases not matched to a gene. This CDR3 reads CASSATSGRAGGELFF. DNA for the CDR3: TGTGCCAGCAGCGCTACTAGCGGGAGGGCCGGCGGGGAGCTGTTTTTT.

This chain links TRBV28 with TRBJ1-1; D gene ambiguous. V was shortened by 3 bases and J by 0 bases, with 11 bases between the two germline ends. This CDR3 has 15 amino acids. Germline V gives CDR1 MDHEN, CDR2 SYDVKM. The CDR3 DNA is TGTGCCAGCAGTTTTTTTGGTAACATGAACACTGAAGCTTTCTTT. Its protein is CASSFFGNMNTEAFF.